This T cell receptor beta chain was documented in a study of cytomegalovirus exposure and HLA in healthy donors. Study observations and caveats: Among immune exposure information, only CMV serostatus was available.

PCR was performed using 60 Vbeta and 13 Jbeta primers. The repertoire was sequenced with immunoSEQ multiplex PCR; TCRdb's copy has only in-frame clones and lacks some. The sample yields 110,000 or so clones, 70% to 80% seen once. Comments on this clone: Its target is unknown.

There are 16 residues in the CDR3. Trimming took 0 bases from V and 1 from J; bases not matched to a gene: 6. In germline, CDR1 is MGHRA, CDR2 YSYEKL. The sequencing sample was made of PBMCs. The rearrangement uses TRBV4-1 and TRBJ2-7; 7 positions match TRBD2. The receptor was derived from a woman aged 50 to 65 in good health and CMV-seropositive. The CDR3 loop is CASSQDMGGVSYEQYF. The CDR3 region has the DNA TGCGCCAGCAGCCAAGATATGGGGGGGGTTTCCTACGAGCAGTACTTC.